What follows are 25 T cell receptor beta chains derived from one specimen sequenced in a study of OX40 agonist ivuxolimab in advanced cancers. The assay was immunoSEQ multiplex PCR, and TCRdb's table has in-frame clones only and misses some. This sample has over 150,000 clones, with roughly 94% found just once. The specimen was CD4+ or CD8+ T cells sorted from blood, collected in a trial of the OX40 agonist ivuxolimab. All receptors derive from an adult with an advanced solid tumor such as melanoma, head and neck, liver or kidney cancer.

V usage is TRBV5-6 and J usage is TRBJ2-5, with a possible D match to TRBD2 (7 bases). Trimming stripped 4 bases from V and 5 bases from J, with 18 bases between. The germline gives CDR1 SGHDT, CDR2 YYEEEE. The length of the CDR3 is 15 residues. The CDR3, as DNA: TGTGCCAGCAGCACCCTTAGATCGGGGGGCGAGACCCAGTACTTC. It specifies CASSTLRSGGETQYF.

The chain combines TRBV5-6 with TRBJ2-3, with TRBD2 identical over 9 bases. There are 18 residues in the CDR3. Germline V gene sequence: CDR1 SGHDT, CDR2 YYEEEE. V shed 2 bases, J shed 2 bases, and the junction held 12 bases outside the gene matches. For the CDR3, the DNA is TGTGCCAGCAGCTTCTACACCCTTAGCGGGGGCCTCACAGATACGCAGTATTTT. It is translated as CASSFYTLSGGLTDTQYF.

This clone was detected only once. The V call is TRBV7-7, the J call TRBJ2-1; D is ambiguous. V was trimmed by 4 bases and J by 8 bases, leaving 9 bases between them. The germline V gene encodes CDR1 SSHAT and CDR2 FNYEAQ (reference sequence). The CDR3 loop spans 12 amino acids. CDR3: CASSSLSDEQFF. The CDR3 DNA is TGTGCCAGCAGCTCGCTTAGTGATGAGCAGTTCTTC.

The chain couples TRBV28 to TRBJ2-1, with 11 bases aligning to TRBD2. In germline, CDR1 is MDHEN, CDR2 SYDVKM. The V gene end was trimmed by 5 bases and the J gene end by 9 bases; junction bases not matched to a gene: 12. This CDR3 is built from 16 residues. The CDR3 DNA is TGTGCCAGCAGTATAATTACTAGCGGGAGAAGAGCTGAGCAGTTCTTC. Its protein is CASSIITSGRRAEQFF.

This chain links TRBV6-1 with TRBJ2-4; tentatively, D is TRBD1 or TRBD2 (6 bases each). Germline CDR1 reads MNHNS; CDR2 reads SASEGT. CDR3 length: 15 amino acids. Trimming cost V 2 bases and J 0 bases, with 8 bases left between them. Written as DNA, the CDR3 is TGTGCCAGCAGTGAAAAGGGGGGAGCCAAAAACATTCAGTACTTC. Protein: CASSEKGGAKNIQYF.

The genes are TRBV28 and TRBJ2-2, with 11 bases aligning to TRBD2. With V trimmed by 2 bases and J by 5 bases, 7 bases remained unmatched. CDR1 MDHEN and CDR2 SYDVKM come from the germline V gene. The CDR3 spans 17 residues. Here the CDR3 DNA reads TGTGCCAGCAGTTTACCGGGGGCTAGCGGGAGGACCGGGGAGCTGTTTTTT. Translation: CASSLPGASGRTGELFF.

V and J are TRBV6-5 and TRBJ2-1; 10 nucleotides match TRBD2. V lost 2 bases, J lost 15 bases, and 13 bases stayed unmatched. This CDR3 has 15 residues. CDR1 is MNHEY and CDR2 is SVGAGI in the germline V gene. For the CDR3, the DNA is TGTGCCAGCAGTTACCACAGCGGGAGGGCCGACTCCCCGTTCTTC. Amino acids: CASSYHSGRADSPFF.

This chain links TRBV18 with TRBJ1-2, with no clear D. Trimming removed 4 bases at V and 0 bases at J, with 6 bases between. Germline-derived CDR1 and CDR2 are KGHSH and LQKENI. This CDR3 contains 13 residues. CDR3 residues: CASSLESNYGYTF. The DNA of the CDR3 is TGTGCCAGCTCACTTGAATCTAACTATGGCTACACCTTC.

This sequence joins TRBV13 and TRBJ2-3; D gene ambiguous. The CDR3 is 16 residues long. Per the germline V gene, CDR1 is PRHDT and CDR2 is FYEKMQ (reference sequence). V lost 2 bases and J 2 bases, leaving 14 bases between the germline ends. The DNA for the CDR3 is TGTGCCAGCAGCTTACTCGTTTTCGGATACACAGATACGCAGTATTTT. The encoded protein is CASSLLVFGYTDTQYF.

This clone came up a few times. The chain links TRBV2 to TRBJ1-1; 10 bases are shared with TRBD1. In germline, CDR1 is SNHLY, CDR2 FYNNEI. J lost 4 bases, V lost 6 bases, and 8 bases had no gene match. CDR3 length equals 15 residues. CDR3 nucleotide sequence: TGTGCCAGCAGGGGACAGGGGTTCGGGAGCACTGAAGCTTTCTTT. Its translation is CASRGQGFGSTEAFF.

The chain uses TRBV5-5 and TRBJ1-6; possible D gene TRBD1, 6 bases. The CDR3 consists of 18 residues. CDR1 and CDR2 from the germline V gene are SGHKS and YYEKEE (reference sequence). Between the trimmed V and J ends, which lost 3 bases and 0 bases, there was a span of 16 bases. CDR3 in DNA: TGTGCCAGCAGCTCGTCGGGACACAGGAGCTCCTATAATTCACCCCTCCACTTT. Its protein is CASSSSGHRSSYNSPLHF. The variable domain in full, completed from reference TRBV5-5 and TRBJ1-6, reads DAGVTQSPTHLIKTRGQQVTLRCSPISGHKSVSWYQQVLGQGPQFIFQYYEKEERGRGNFPDRFSARQFPNYSSELNVNALLLGDSALYLCASSSSGHRSSYNSPLHFGNGTRLTVT.

CDR3 loop: CASSVAGARDEKLFF. In nucleotides, the CDR3 is TGTGCCAGCAGCGTAGCTGGGGCCCGGGATGAAAAACTGTTTTTT. The V call is TRBV9, the J call TRBJ1-4, with TRBD1 as a possible D gene (5 bases). From germline, CDR1 is SGDLS and CDR2 YYNGEE. There are 15 residues in the CDR3. Between the trimmed V and J ends, which lost 0 bases and 6 bases, there was a span of 12 bases.

The chain combines TRBV6-6 with TRBJ1-2; possibly TRBD1 for D (6 bases). Per the germline V gene, CDR1 is MNHNY and CDR2 is SVGAGI (reference sequence). V was cut by 6 bases and J by 4 bases, with 18 bases left in between. The CDR3 is 15 amino acids. CDR3 coding DNA: TGTGCCAGCAGACTAACAGGGAATGAGGTCTATGGCTACACCTTC. Protein product: CASRLTGNEVYGYTF.

This chain connects TRBV23-1 to TRBJ1-1, with D possibly being TRBD1 (5 bases). TRBV23-1 is placed among ORFs of uncertain function. Trimming removed 4 bases from V and 8 bases from J, with 17 bases in between. The CDR3 contains 14 residues. CDR3 nucleotide sequence: TGCGCCAGCAGTCCGCGACGGGGGAATGGGGAAGCTTTCTTT. Translation gives CASSPRRGNGEAFF.

About this clone: A junction boundary mismatches the germline segment, possibly from a read error. The rearrangement joins TRBV7-7 to TRBJ1-3; D not resolved. Germline assignment: CDR1 SSHAT and CDR2 FNYEAQ (reference sequence). The CDR3 is 15 residues long. CDR3 DNA sequence: TGTGCTAGCAGCTTAGGAACGGGTTCTGGAAACACCATATATTTT. This encodes CASSLGTGSGNTIYF.

CDR3 sequence reads: CASSQAQGFSGNTIYF. DNA of the CDR3: TGCGCCAGCAGCCAAGCACAGGGGTTTTCTGGAAACACCATATATTTT. The chain combines TRBV4-3 with TRBJ1-3, with TRBD1 matching 7 bases. Germline V gene lookup returns CDR1 LGHNA and CDR2 YSLEER. Trimming at V came to 1 base and at J to 1 base, leaving 4 bases not matched to a gene. This CDR3 has 16 amino acids.

For the CDR3, the DNA is TGTGCCAGCAGTTACGTCTCCAGCGATGAGCAGTTCTTC. Amino acid sequence: CASSYVSSDEQFF. The V and J genes are TRBV6-6 and TRBJ2-1, with D unresolved. The CDR3 contains 13 residues. V lost 2 bases and J 8 bases, leaving 10 bases between the germline ends. The V gene's germline CDR1 is MNHNY and CDR2 SVGAGI (reference sequence).

The gene calls are TRBV27 and TRBJ1-1; D unresolved. CDR1 is MNHEY and CDR2 is SMNVEV in the germline V gene (reference sequence). There are 14 residues in the CDR3. The V gene lost 7 bases and the J gene lost 0 bases, with 12 bases spanning the gap. CDR3 amino acids: CASTLALMNTEAFF. DNA for the CDR3: TGTGCCAGCACCCTAGCGCTAATGAACACTGAAGCTTTCTTT.

The chain links TRBV28 to TRBJ2-2, with D perhaps TRBD2 (6 bases). V gave up 7 bases and J gave up 0 bases, with 9 bases separating them. The CDR3 is made up of 14 amino acids. From germline, CDR1 is MDHEN and CDR2 SYDVKM. The CDR3 DNA reads TGTGCCAGCATCGGCGGGACGAACACCGGGGAGCTGTTTTTT. It encodes CASIGGTNTGELFF.

The chain links TRBV11-2 to TRBJ2-1; TRBD1 matches 7 bases. Trimming cost V 2 bases and J 8 bases; bases outside gene matches: 6. CDR3 length: 14 residues. Germline CDR1 reads SGHAT; CDR2 reads FQNNGV. CDR3 region: CASSLLRQGDEQFF. CDR3 sequence (DNA): TGTGCCAGCAGCTTACTCCGACAGGGCGATGAGCAGTTCTTC.

This chain joins TRBV5-1 and TRBJ2-3; 9 bases are a match to TRBD2. The germline V gene has CDR1 SGHRS and CDR2 YFSETQ. The V segment lost 0 bases and the J segment 2 bases; nucleotides outside the gene matches: 13. CDR3 length equals 19 residues. The CDR3 DNA reads as TGCGCCAGCAGCTTGGCCGCAATGACTAGCGGTAAATTCACAGATACGCAGTATTTT. Protein: CASSLAAMTSGKFTDTQYF.

The chain combines TRBV18 with TRBJ1-4; no reliable D call. There are 14 residues in the CDR3. The V end lost 3 bases, the J end lost 6 bases, and 11 bases lay between the germline ends. Germline V gene sequence: CDR1 KGHSH, CDR2 LQKENI. CDR3 nucleotide sequence: TGTGCCAGCTCACCTAGTCAGTGGGATGAAAAACTGTTTTTT. Translation gives CASSPSQWDEKLFF. The full variable domain, completed using reference TRBV18 and TRBJ1-4, is NAGVMQNPRHLVRRRGQEARLRCSPMKGHSHVYWYRQLPEEGLKFMVYLQKENIIDESGMPKERFSAEFPKEGPSILRIQQVVRGDSAAYFCASSPSQWDEKLFFGSGTQLSVL.

The rearrangement links TRBV18 to TRBJ1-1; 12 positions agree with TRBD1. This CDR3 has 17 residues. V gave up 6 bases and J gave up 0 bases; unmatched junction bases: 8. CDR1 is KGHSH, CDR2 LQKENI, per germline. CDR3 loop: CASSSGQGAGMNTEAFF. The DNA of the CDR3 is TGTGCCAGCTCGTCGGGACAGGGGGCGGGAATGAACACTGAAGCTTTCTTT.

The rearrangement uses TRBV7-8 and TRBJ1-1; unclear D gene. The CDR3 totals 11 residues. Germline CDR1 reads SGHVS; CDR2 reads FQNEAQ. V was shortened by 3 bases and J by 3 bases, with 2 bases between the two germline ends. The CDR3 spells CASSLDTEAFF. The DNA of the CDR3 is TGTGCCAGCAGCTTGGACACTGAAGCTTTCTTT.

This chain uses TRBV14 with TRBJ2-2; D remains unclear. In germline, CDR1 is SGHDN, CDR2 FVKESK. CDR3 length: 15 amino acids. V lost 1 base to trimming and J lost 6 bases, with 12 bases between them. CDR3 residues: CASSQVANDAGELFF. CDR3 nucleotide sequence: TGTGCCAGCAGCCAAGTAGCCAACGACGCCGGGGAGCTGTTTTTT.